One and the same sample provided the 30 T cell receptor beta chains below, sequenced in a study of blood T cell repertoires in COVID-19. Assay: immunoSEQ multiplex PCR; the TCRdb copy retains only in-frame clones and omits some. The sample yields 40,000 to 50,000 clones, approximately 85% seen once. The specimen sequenced was peripheral blood. Receptors were obtained from a woman aged 60-75 years with acute or convalescent COVID-19.

V usage is TRBV5-1 and J usage is TRBJ1-4; 9 bases fit TRBD1. The length of the CDR3 is 15 residues. From germline, CDR1 is SGHRS and CDR2 YFSETQ. V trimming: 3 bases; J trimming: 5 bases; junction bases outside the gene matches: 5. The CDR3 DNA reads as TGCGCCAGCAGCTCCTCCGGGACAGGGAATGAAAAACTGTTTTTT. Amino acids: CASSSSGTGNEKLFF.

The chain is built from TRBV19 and TRBJ1-1; TRBD1 is a possible D gene (5 bases). Trimming shortened V by 5 bases and J by 4 bases, and 14 bases separated the two germline ends. The CDR3 consists of 14 residues. Germline V gene data show CDR1 as LNHDA and CDR2 as SQIVND (reference sequence). CDR3 coding DNA: TGTGCCAGTAGTGGCCAGGGATACGGCACTGAAGCTTTCTTT. Protein: CASSGQGYGTEAFF.

This clone was seen a few times. The chain couples TRBV7-8 to TRBJ1-5; 8 bases align to TRBD1. The CDR3 sequence is 17 residues long. Trimming at V came to 5 bases and at J to 6 bases, leaving 15 bases not matched to a gene. The germline V gene has CDR1 SGHVS and CDR2 FQNEAQ. The CDR3 nucleotides are TGTGCCAGCAGCAAGCGAGGAGGACAGGGCATGAGTCAGCCCCAGCATTTT. It yields the protein CASSKRGGQGMSQPQHF.

The chain carries TRBV6-5 and TRBJ2-2; no clear D. The germline V gene encodes CDR1 MNHEY and CDR2 SVGAGI. The V gene lost 0 bases and the J gene lost 1 base, with 3 bases spanning the gap. This CDR3 comprises 14 residues. The CDR3 here is CASSYSRNTGELFF. CDR3 coding DNA: TGTGCCAGCAGTTACTCCAGGAACACCGGGGAGCTGTTTTTT.

Regarding this clone: This clone may be a read error of a much larger clone one base away. V gene TRBV11-3 combines with J gene TRBJ1-1; D possibly corresponds to TRBD1 (6 bases). This CDR3 is built from 15 residues. The V gene's germline CDR1 is SGHNT and CDR2 YENEEA. V lost 0 bases and J lost 0, with 8 bases in between. CDR3 sequence: CASSLDGQLNTEAFF. The CDR3 nucleotides are TGTGCCAGCAGCTTAGATGGACAGTTGAACACTGAAGCTTTCTTT.

The chain carries TRBV28 and TRBJ1-5; D uncertain. The CDR3 is 12 amino acids. V was shortened by 8 bases and J by 5 bases, with 10 bases between the two germline ends. From germline, CDR1 is MDHEN and CDR2 SYDVKM. The CDR3 reads CASEGTHQPQHF. DNA for the CDR3: TGTGCCAGCGAGGGTACGCATCAGCCCCAGCATTTT.

This clone is a singleton in its sample. The chain is built from TRBV11-2 and TRBJ1-1, with 7 nucleotides matching TRBD1. V gave up 5 bases and J gave up 1 base; unmatched junction bases: 4. The CDR3 spans 14 residues. CDR1 SGHAT and CDR2 FQNNGV come from the germline V gene. The CDR3 DNA reads as TGTGCCAGCAGCACCAGGGACAGGAACACTGAAGCTTTCTTT. This translates into CASSTRDRNTEAFF. The full variable domain, completed using reference TRBV11-2 and TRBJ1-1, is EAGVAQSPRYKIIEKRQSVAFWCNPISGHATLYWYQQILGQGPKLLIQFQNNGVVDDSQLPKDRFSAERLKGVDSTLKIQPAKLEDSAVYLCASSTRDRNTEAFFGQGTRLTVV.

This clone was seen a single time. Other nucleotide sequences from this sample produce the same CDR3. The chain joins TRBV19 to TRBJ1-2, with unresolved D. V lost 9 bases and J 2 bases, leaving 7 bases between the germline ends. The CDR3 has 11 amino acids. Germline V gene sequence: CDR1 LNHDA, CDR2 SQIVND (reference sequence). CDR3: CASSQNYGYTF. The DNA of the CDR3 is TGTGCCAGCTCGCAGAACTATGGCTACACCTTC.

The sample holds a few counts of this clone. The chain joins TRBV15 to TRBJ1-5; TRBD1 might be the D (5 bases). CDR1 is LNHNV and CDR2 is YYDKDF in the germline V gene (reference sequence). The V and J ends lost 0 bases and 3 bases respectively, with 9 bases between them. The length of the CDR3 is 15 residues. This CDR3 is CATSRDPGFNQPQHF. Here the CDR3 DNA reads TGTGCCACCAGCAGAGATCCAGGGTTCAATCAGCCCCAGCATTTT.

The V and J genes are TRBV19 and TRBJ2-3; TRBD2 aligns across 9 bases. V lost 3 bases, J lost 3 bases, and 4 bases stayed unmatched. The V gene's germline CDR1 is LNHDA and CDR2 SQIVND (reference sequence). There are 15 residues in the CDR3. The CDR3 loop reads CASSISSGITDTQYF. The CDR3 coding sequence is TGTGCCAGTAGTATTTCTAGCGGGATTACAGATACGCAGTATTTT.

The chain employs TRBV9 and TRBJ2-1, with D possibly matching TRBD2 (5 bases). The CDR3 covers 15 residues. Germline-derived CDR1 and CDR2 are SGDLS and YYNGEE. Trimming pared 4 bases from V and 8 bases from J, leaving 19 bases between. The chain's CDR3 is CASSLGLEYRYEQFF. The CDR3 nucleotides are TGTGCCAGCAGCCTCGGACTGGAGTATAGGTATGAGCAGTTCTTC. Looking up the rest from reference TRBV9 and TRBJ2-1 gives the full variable domain: DSGVTQTPKHLITATGQRVTLRCSPRSGDLSVYWYQQSLDQGLQFLIQYYNGEERAKGNILERFSAQQFPDLHSELNLSSLELGDSALYFCASSLGLEYRYEQFFGPGTRLTVL.

The V gene is TRBV11-2, the J gene TRBJ1-2, with a weak D call TRBD1 (6 bases). CDR1 SGHAT and CDR2 FQNNGV come from the germline V gene. V lost 2 bases and J 4 bases, leaving 14 bases between the germline ends. The length of the CDR3 is 15 residues. The CDR3 reads CASSLLSGASYGYTF. The CDR3 DNA sequence: TGTGCCAGCAGCTTATTATCAGGGGCTTCCTATGGCTACACCTTC.

A few counts support this clone. The chain combines TRBV3-1 (or the pseudogene TRBV3-2) with TRBJ1-5, with 9 bases identical to TRBD1. The CDR3 is 14 residues long. Losses at the gene ends were 4 bases for V and 7 bases for J; bases not matched to a gene: 5. Germline loops: CDR1 LGHDT, CDR2 YNNKEL (reference sequence). The CDR3: CASSRTGGAQPQHF. CDR3 bases: TGTGCCAGCAGCCGAACAGGGGGCGCCCAGCCCCAGCATTTT.

This clone was counted a single time. This chain connects TRBV7-8 to TRBJ1-6; D remains unclear. The V end lost 3 bases, the J end lost 7 bases, and 13 bases lay between the germline ends. The CDR3 is 15 amino acids. Germline V lookup: CDR1 SGHVS, CDR2 FQNEAQ. The CDR3 reads CASSFNVRGNSPLHF. In DNA, the CDR3 is TGTGCCAGCAGCTTTAATGTTCGGGGAAATTCACCCCTCCACTTT.

The CDR3 is CASSQALAGSSTGELFF. The CDR3, as DNA: TGTGCCAGCAGCCAAGCCCTAGCGGGATCATCTACCGGGGAGCTGTTTTTT. The chain joins TRBV4-2 to TRBJ2-2; 9 bases line up with TRBD2. CDR3 length equals 17 residues. After removal of 1 base from V and 5 bases from J, the junction contained 8 bases not matched to a gene. Germline V lookup: CDR1 LGHNA, CDR2 YNFKEQ.

V gene TRBV7-3 combines with J gene TRBJ2-1; no clear D gene. Trimming cost V 8 bases and J 0 bases, with 14 bases left between them. There are 15 residues in the CDR3. In germline, CDR1 is SGHTA, CDR2 FQGTGA. In DNA form, the CDR3 reads TGTGCCAGCTCCTTGGGCAAGAGCTCCTACAATGAGCAGTTCTTC. Translation gives CASSLGKSSYNEQFF.

This rearrangement joins TRBV19 to TRBJ2-3; 7 bases fit TRBD2. The CDR3 is 14 residues long. V lost 11 bases and J lost 4; bases outside the gene matches: 12. From germline, CDR1 is LNHDA and CDR2 SQIVND (reference sequence). The chain's CDR3 is CASRMTSRADTQYF. CDR3 DNA sequence: TGTGCCTCCCGGATGACTAGCCGTGCAGATACGCAGTATTTT. Combining the CDR3 with reference TRBV19 and TRBJ2-3 gives the whole variable domain DGGITQSPKYLFRKEGQNVTLSCEQNLNHDAMYWYRQDPGQGLRLIYYSQIVNDFQKGDIAEGYSVSREKKESFPLTVTSAQKNPTAFYLCASRMTSRADTQYFGPGTRLTVL.

The chain uses TRBV5-4 and TRBJ1-1; tentatively, D is TRBD1 (5 bases). The germline V gene encodes CDR1 SGHNT and CDR2 YYREEE (reference sequence). The CDR3 length is 14 residues. The V and J ends lost 2 bases and 2 bases respectively, with 10 bases between them. In nucleotides, the CDR3 is TGTGCCAGCAGCTTCAGGGAGGTAAACACTGAAGCTTTCTTT. Its protein is CASSFREVNTEAFF.

The gene calls are TRBV14 and TRBJ1-3; 8 positions match TRBD1. V lost 3 bases to trimming and J lost 0 bases; unmatched junction nucleotides: 16. The germline CDR1 and CDR2 sequences are SGHDN and FVKESK. The CDR3 loop spans 20 amino acids. The CDR3 here is CASSHSYRGFYISSGNTIYF. As DNA, the CDR3 is TGTGCCAGCAGCCACTCTTACAGGGGGTTCTATATCAGCTCTGGAAACACCATATATTTT.

CDR3 sequence: CAYRDSVNTEAFF. The CDR3, as DNA: TGTGCCTACCGGGACAGCGTGAACACTGAAGCTTTCTTT. This chain links TRBV30 with TRBJ1-1; TRBD1 agrees at 7 bases. The CDR3 is 13 amino acids. Trimming cost V 7 bases and J 0 bases; bases outside gene matches: 5. Looked up from germline, CDR1 is GTSNPN and CDR2 is SVGIG (reference sequence). Based on the CDR3 plus reference TRBV30 and TRBJ1-1, the full variable domain is SQTIHQWPATLVQPVGSPLSLECTVEGTSNPNLYWYRQAAGRGLQLLFYSVGIGQISSEVPQNLSASRPQDRQFILSSKKLLLSDSGFYLCAYRDSVNTEAFFGQGTRLTVV.

The chain combines TRBV24-1 with TRBJ2-4; 8 bases are shared with TRBD2. J gave up 5 bases and V 4 bases, and 6 bases lay outside the gene matches. The germline V gene has CDR1 KGHDR and CDR2 SFDVKD. CDR3 length equals 15 residues. The chain's CDR3 is CATSESGSRQNIQYF. Written as DNA, the CDR3 is TGTGCCACCAGTGAGAGCGGGAGCCGCCAAAACATTCAGTACTTC.

This chain links TRBV7-8 with TRBJ2-2; 8 positions match TRBD2. This CDR3 is 15 amino acids long. Per the germline V gene, CDR1 is SGHVS and CDR2 is FQNEAQ. The V and J ends lost 2 bases and 1 base, in that order; junction bases with no gene match: 0. Written as DNA, the CDR3 is TGTGCCAGCAGCTTAACTAGCGGGAACACCGGGGAGCTGTTTTTT. The encoded protein is CASSLTSGNTGELFF.

This clone occurred a few times. This chain joins TRBV7-6 and TRBJ2-7; 10 nucleotides match TRBD1. The CDR3 runs 14 residues. V lost 5 bases to trimming and J lost 3 bases; unmatched junction nucleotides: 4. CDR1 SGHVS and CDR2 FNYEAQ come from the germline V gene. The CDR3 DNA follows: TGTGCCAGCAGCCTAGGGACAGGGGTCTACGAGCAGTACTTC. It specifies CASSLGTGVYEQYF.

In DNA form, the CDR3 reads TGTGCCAGCAGAGGGGACAGGGGACAAACTTCTGATGGCTACACCTTC. Translated, it gives CASRGDRGQTSDGYTF. The chain couples TRBV9 to TRBJ1-2, with 10 positions matching TRBD1. This CDR3 has 16 residues. Germline values: CDR1 SGDLS, CDR2 YYNGEE. Trimming at V came to 5 bases and at J to 6 bases, leaving 13 bases not matched to a gene.

The rearrangement uses TRBV5-1 and TRBJ1-4; unclear D gene. With 1 base removed from V and 0 bases from J, the gap between germline ends came to 7 bases. This CDR3 has 15 amino acids. Germline V gene data show CDR1 as SGHRS and CDR2 as YFSETQ. The CDR3 nucleotides read TGCGCCAGCAGCTTGATGACACCAACTAATGAAAAACTGTTTTTT. This gives the protein CASSLMTPTNEKLFF.

Only a few counts were recorded for this clone. The V and J genes are TRBV6-5 and TRBJ2-1; 16 nucleotides match TRBD2. Germline V gene data show CDR1 as MNHEY and CDR2 as SVGAGI. The CDR3 is 15 residues long. J lost 10 bases, V lost 6 bases, and 6 bases had no gene match. Here the CDR3 reads CASSYGTSGRGEQFF. CDR3 in DNA: TGTGCCAGCAGCTACGGGACTAGCGGGAGGGGAGAGCAGTTCTTC.

This chain joins TRBV6-5 and TRBJ1-2; 8 bases map to TRBD1. This CDR3 region has 14 residues. J gave up 7 bases and V 6 bases, and 10 bases lay outside the gene matches. Looked up from germline, CDR1 is MNHEY and CDR2 is SVGAGI. The DNA of the CDR3 is TGTGCCAGCAGATTACAGGGGGAGGGGACTGGCTACACCTTC. Translated, it gives CASRLQGEGTGYTF.

The chain recombines TRBV6-5 with TRBJ1-6; 7 nucleotides match TRBD1. V dropped 6 bases and J dropped 7; count of bases not matched to a gene: 6. Per the germline V gene, CDR1 is MNHEY and CDR2 is SVGAGI. The length of the CDR3 is 14 residues. CDR3 protein: CASSSGTVNSPLHF. CDR3 nucleotide sequence: TGTGCCAGCAGCTCCGGGACAGTCAATTCACCCCTCCACTTT.

The rearrangement links TRBV19 to TRBJ2-1; the match to TRBD2 covers 12 bases. After removal of 1 base from V and 6 bases from J, the junction contained 7 bases not matched to a gene. Germline V gene sequence: CDR1 LNHDA, CDR2 SQIVND (reference sequence). This CDR3 has 17 residues. CDR3 residues: CASSIARASGGANEQFF. CDR3 coding DNA: TGTGCCAGTAGTATAGCCCGGGCTAGCGGGGGGGCCAATGAGCAGTTCTTC.

The CDR3 here is CASSLGAAGILGYEQYF. In DNA, the CDR3 is TGTGCCAGCAGCTTAGGGGCGGCAGGGATCCTAGGATACGAGCAGTACTTC. The rearrangement uses TRBV7-6 and TRBJ2-7, with TRBD1 as a possible D gene (5 bases). Germline V gives CDR1 SGHVS, CDR2 FNYEAQ. This CDR3 contains 17 residues. V was pared by 1 base and J by 4 bases, with 20 bases between. The full variable domain, in which reference TRBV7-6 and TRBJ2-7 provide the parts outside the CDR3, is GAGVSQSPRYKVTKRGQDVALRCDPISGHVSLYWYRQALGQGPEFLTYFNYEAQQDKSGLPNDRFSAERPEGSISTLTIQRTEQRDSAMYRCASSLGAAGILGYEQYFGPGTRLTVT.